Each of the 20 T cell receptor beta chains below was sequenced from the same sample in a study of cytomegalovirus exposure and HLA in healthy donors. The study ran its PCR with 60 Vbeta and 13 Jbeta primers. The data were produced by immunoSEQ multiplex PCR, yet TCRdb's version contains in-frame clones alone and is incomplete. This sample has 100,000 to 150,000 clones, with about 80% found just once. The specimen sequenced was PBMCs. All receptors come from a woman aged 45-65 years in good health and CMV-seronegative.

The chain uses TRBV12-2 and TRBJ1-3; TRBD1, as called in the table, went unchecked against the DNA. TRBV12-2 is a pseudogene locus. CDR3 length equals 16 residues. The CDR3 DNA reads TGTGCAAGTAAATCAGCACTGGGGCCTTTTGGAAACACCATATATTTT. It encodes CASKSALGPFGNTIYF.

CDR3 sequence: CASSVSGGGGEQFF. For the CDR3, the DNA is TGTGCCAGCAGCGTTAGCGGGGGGGGAGGTGAGCAGTTCTTC. The chain couples TRBV9 to TRBJ2-1; 11 bases are a match to TRBD2. Germline trimming cut 2 bases from V and 9 bases from J; bases unmatched to any gene: 4. The CDR3 spans 14 residues. Germline CDR1 SGDLS, CDR2 YYNGEE.

The chain is built from TRBV25-1 and TRBJ2-1; D may be TRBD2 (5 bases). The CDR3 is 13 residues long. V shed 6 bases and J shed 2 bases, with 8 bases lying between them. From germline, CDR1 is MGHDK and CDR2 SYGVNS. Written as DNA, the CDR3 is TGTGCCAGCAGCGGGAACACCTACAATGAGCAGTTCTTC. Amino acids: CASSGNTYNEQFF.

The J gene is TRBJ2-3, the V gene TRBV7-2, with D possibly TRBD2 on 6 matching bases. The length of the CDR3 is 13 residues. CDR1 is SGHTA, CDR2 FQGNSA, per germline. V was cut by 5 bases and J by 2 bases, with 8 bases left in between. CDR3: CASSRDSTDTQYF. CDR3 nucleotide sequence: TGTGCCAGCAGCCGGGACTCCACAGATACGCAGTATTTT.

The chain has TRBV10-3 and TRBJ1-3; D unclear. Germline V CDR1 and CDR2: ENHRY, SYGVKD. The CDR3 is 14 amino acids. Deletions cut 7 bases from V and 0 bases from J, with 10 bases between. The CDR3 spells CAITKEGSGNTIYF. The DNA of the CDR3 is TGTGCCATCACTAAGGAGGGCTCTGGAAACACCATATATTTT.

V gene TRBV6-5 combines with J gene TRBJ2-3; a weak D match, TRBD2 (5 bases). CDR1 is MNHEY and CDR2 is SVGAGI in the germline V gene. The CDR3 contains 14 residues. Trimming pared 2 bases from V and 5 bases from J, leaving 11 bases between. The CDR3 loop reads CASSYGLAEDTQYF. The CDR3 DNA reads TGTGCCAGCAGTTACGGTCTAGCAGAAGATACGCAGTATTTT.

The chain has TRBV9 and TRBJ2-2; 10 bases are a match to TRBD2. CDR3 length equals 17 residues. CDR1 and CDR2 from the germline V gene are SGDLS and YYNGEE. The junction had 9 bases not matched to a gene; V was cut back by 4 bases and J by 3 bases. The CDR3 is CASSPYLAGDDTGELFF. The CDR3 DNA follows: TGTGCCAGCAGCCCATACCTAGCGGGAGATGACACCGGGGAGCTGTTTTTT.

This chain links TRBV28 with TRBJ2-7; 9 bases agree with TRBD1. The CDR3 has 15 residues. V was pared by 4 bases and J by 6 bases, with 10 bases of the junction left unmatched. Germline CDR1 is MDHEN and CDR2 is SYDVKM. DNA for the CDR3: TGTGCCAGCAGTTCCGCGGCGGGACAGGGAGGCGAGCAGTACTTC. Amino acids: CASSSAAGQGGEQYF.

The chain recombines TRBV4-1 with TRBJ2-7; no firm D call. Germline-derived CDR1 and CDR2 are MGHRA and YSYEKL. The CDR3 consists of 15 residues. V shed 3 bases and J shed 0 bases, with 12 bases lying between them. This CDR3 reads CASSQELVNSYEQYF. The DNA of the CDR3 is TGCGCCAGCAGCCAGGAGTTAGTAAACTCCTACGAGCAGTACTTC.

This chain joins TRBV7-9 and TRBJ2-5; 7 bases agree with TRBD1. CDR3 length: 13 amino acids. Germline CDR1 SEHNR, CDR2 FQNEAQ (reference sequence). With V trimmed by 5 bases and J by 3 bases, 3 bases remained unmatched. CDR3 nucleotides: TGTGCCAGCAGCACCGGGACAGAAGAGACCCAGTACTTC. This codes for CASSTGTEETQYF. Full variable domain (outside the CDR3, taken from reference TRBV7-9 and TRBJ2-5): DTGVSQNPRHKITKRGQNVTFRCDPISEHNRLYWYRQTLGQGPEFLTYFQNEAQLEKSRLLSDRFSAERPKGSFSTLEIQRTEQGDSAMYLCASSTGTEETQYFGPGTRLLVL.

The CDR3 region is CASSPPGQGLTSNTGELFF. CDR3 DNA sequence: TGTGCCAGCAGCCCGCCGGGACAGGGGCTAACATCGAACACCGGGGAGCTGTTTTTT. The chain carries TRBV5-6 and TRBJ2-2; 10 nucleotides agree with TRBD1. The CDR3 is 19 residues long. Per the germline V gene, CDR1 is SGHDT and CDR2 is YYEEEE. V lost 4 bases to trimming and J lost 0 bases; unmatched junction nucleotides: 12.

The chain uses TRBV27 and TRBJ2-3; 10 nucleotides agree with TRBD2. The V and J ends lost 6 bases and 2 bases, in that order; junction bases with no gene match: 5. The CDR3 is made up of 15 amino acids. Germline CDR1 is MNHEY and CDR2 is SMNVEV (reference sequence). The CDR3: CASSLGLANTDTQYF. The CDR3 DNA reads TGTGCCAGCAGCCTGGGACTAGCGAACACAGATACGCAGTATTTT.

A few counts support this clone. The chain carries TRBV27 and TRBJ2-5; a weak D match, TRBD1 (6 bases). V shed 6 bases and J shed 4 bases, with 12 bases lying between them. From germline, CDR1 is MNHEY and CDR2 SMNVEV (reference sequence). The CDR3 is 13 amino acids. The DNA for the CDR3 is TGTGCCAGCAGCTTACAGGGTGTAGAGACCCAGTACTTC. It specifies CASSLQGVETQYF.

V is TRBV28 and J is TRBJ2-7, with 11 nucleotides matching TRBD1. The V and J ends lost 6 bases and 3 bases, in that order; junction bases with no gene match: 7. Germline V CDR1 and CDR2: MDHEN, SYDVKM. This CDR3 spans 15 amino acids. DNA for the CDR3: TGTGCCAGCAGCCCCGGGACAGGGGGTTTCTACGAGCAGTACTTC. Protein sequence: CASSPGTGGFYEQYF.

The chain carries TRBV9 and TRBJ1-3, with D perhaps matching TRBD1 (6 bases). Per germline, CDR1 SGDLS and CDR2 YYNGEE. Deletions cut 4 bases from V and 2 bases from J, with 13 bases between. The CDR3 runs 15 residues. The CDR3 spells CASSRQVVTGNTIYF. The CDR3, as DNA: TGTGCCAGCAGCCGACAGGTTGTCACTGGAAACACCATATATTTT.

This chain joins TRBV5-1 and TRBJ1-2, with D uncertain. The CDR3 has 14 residues. Trimming took off 1 base at V and 3 bases at J, with 10 bases between the two ends. In germline, CDR1 is SGHRS, CDR2 YFSETQ. In nucleotides, the CDR3 is TGCGCCAGCAGCTTGCCAGGCGAGTACTATGGCTACACCTTC. It codes for CASSLPGEYYGYTF.

This chain connects TRBV6-5 to TRBJ2-5; D perhaps matches TRBD2 (6 bases). This CDR3 is built from 12 residues. CDR1 and CDR2 from the germline V gene are MNHEY and SVGAGI. Trimming took off 4 bases at V and 11 bases at J, with 14 bases between the two ends. The CDR3 DNA reads TGTGCCAGCAGTTCCGCGGGAAATGAGCAGTACTTC. Amino acid sequence: CASSSAGNEQYF.

CDR3 nucleotides: TGTGCCAGCAGCGAGTTTGTTGGCTACACCTTC. This translates into CASSEFVGYTF. The chain combines TRBV6-6 with TRBJ1-2; no reliable D call. This CDR3 is 11 amino acids long. Trimming removed 6 bases from V and 7 bases from J, with 9 bases in between. Germline CDR1 and CDR2: MNHNY and SVGAGI (reference sequence).

The V call is TRBV5-4, the J call TRBJ2-3; no clear D gene. CDR3 size: 14 residues. V lost 4 bases and J 5 bases, leaving 14 bases between the germline ends. Germline CDR1 and CDR2: SGHNT and YYREEE (reference sequence). The CDR3 sequence: CASSLVSGGDTQYF. CDR3 nucleotides: TGTGCCAGCAGCCTGGTGTCAGGTGGAGATACGCAGTATTTT. The complete variable domain, with remaining parts taken from reference TRBV5-4 and TRBJ2-3, reads ETGVTQSPTHLIKTRGQQVTLRCSSQSGHNTVSWYQQALGQGPQFIFQYYREEENGRGNFPPRFSGLQFPNYSSELNVNALELDDSALYLCASSLVSGGDTQYFGPGTRLTVL.

The V call is TRBV5-5, the J call TRBJ1-5; the D gene is possibly TRBD1 (5 bases). Trimming took 2 bases from V and 2 from J, leaving 17 bases between them. Germline values: CDR1 SGHKS, CDR2 YYEKEE (reference sequence). The CDR3 extends over 17 amino acids. The CDR3 spells CASSFFIGGRGNQPQHF. For the CDR3, the DNA is TGTGCCAGCAGCTTTTTCATCGGGGGTAGGGGCAATCAGCCCCAGCATTTT.